This T cell receptor (beta chain) is drawn from a study of cytomegalovirus exposure and HLA in healthy donors. Points from the study as a whole: When a later analysis was performed, an Asian-associated ancestry cluster reportedly had fewer N-insertions than the roughly 630-donor mean.

Note on this clone: Its antigen is unidentified.

PCR amplification relied on 60 Vbeta primers (plus 13 Jbeta primers). This table comes from immunoSEQ multiplex PCR, and its TCRdb copy is limited to in-frame clones, with some not included. The sample consists of a few hundred thousand clones, 75% to 80% of them appearing once. The CDR3 consists of 16 residues. In germline, CDR1 is MDHEN, CDR2 SYDVKM. This clonotype was obtained from a young man in good health and CMV-seronegative. The V and J genes are TRBV28 and TRBJ2-5, with 8 bases that match TRBD2. The better agreement between TRBJ2-7 and the DNA end casts doubt on the J call. Sequences were obtained from PBMCs. This CDR3 reads CASSFNPSGSSYEQYF. CDR3 in DNA: TGTGCCAGCAGTTTTAATCCCAGCGGGAGTTCCTACGAGCAGTACTTC.